This T cell receptor (beta chain) was documented in a study of Ad26.COV2.S vaccination and SARS-CoV-2 variants. Study information: Recipients of Ad26.COV2.S got it intramuscularly, once or twice 56 days apart.

Treatment here: some 20 received Ad26.COV2.S at low or high dose, single or two shots; a few received placebo; per-sample allocation not given. Day 63 after the first vaccine or placebo injection was the time point for sampling. A Boston adult aged 18-55 years was the donor. The table lists this clone with a count of one. Between the trimmed V and J ends, which lost 4 bases and 7 bases, there was a span of 17 bases. In germline, CDR1 is SGHNT, CDR2 YYREEE (reference sequence). The CDR3 has 15 residues. Here immunoSEQ multiplex PCR was the method, and the copy in TCRdb shows in-frame clones only, minus some. Counted here are about 350,000 clones, about 88% occurring once; the ten biggest clones make up roughly a tenth.

The material was peripheral blood, obtained in a trial of Ad26.COV2.S vaccine versus placebo. The source is a person aged 18-65 years who received the Ad26.COV2.S COVID-19 vaccine or a placebo. V is TRBV5-4 and J is TRBJ1-4; tentative D call: TRBD1 (6 bases). CDR3 sequence: CASSQKGGGPEKLFF. The DNA for the CDR3 is TGTGCCAGCAGCCAAAAGGGAGGGGGACCTGAAAAACTGTTTTTT. Filled out from reference TRBV5-4 and TRBJ1-4, the complete variable domain reads ETGVTQSPTHLIKTRGQQVTLRCSSQSGHNTVSWYQQALGQGPQFIFQYYREEENGRGNFPPRFSGLQFPNYSSELNVNALELDDSALYLCASSQKGGGPEKLFFGSGTQLSVL.